These T cell receptor beta chains were read from a single sample in a study of T-cell reconstitution after alpha-beta-depleted transplantation in children. One entry per CDR3 protein results from TCRdb running MiXCR on the PCR reads. There are hundreds of thousands of distinct CDR3 sequences in the sample; 12% occur only once, and around 3% lies in the top ten. Sequenced material: PBMCs from the stem cell graft donor, taken from the stem cell graft. These receptors were collected from a human donor who donated a stem cell graft to a child with acute lymphoblastic leukemia. Both conserved end residues are part of each CDR3. The D gene is left open where the match is weak. The size entry is marked missing in some rows and otherwise reads once, few, many or a size class.

abundance	d_gene	v_gene	j_gene	CDR3aa	CDR3nt
once	-	TRBV30	TRBJ1-2	CACLREGRGYGYTF	TGTGCCTGCCTCAGAGAAGGGCGGGGCTATGGCTACACCTTC
many	-	TRBV7-6	TRBJ2-5	CASSPMGVETQYF	TGTGCCAGCAGCCCCATGGGGGTAGAGACCCAGTACTTC
many	-	TRBV6-1	TRBJ2-2	CASGLTNTGELFF	TGTGCCAGCGGCCTCACGAACACCGGGGAGCTGTTTTTT
many	-	TRBV10-3	TRBJ2-7	CAISDVYSPYEQYF	TGTGCCATCAGTGACGTATACTCACCCTACGAGCAGTACTTC
many	TRBD1	TRBV29-1	TRBJ2-7	CSGRDSVFEQYF	TGCAGCGGCCGGGACAGCGTTTTCGAGCAGTACTTC
many	-	TRBV25-1	TRBJ2-2	CASSDPANTGELFF	TGTGCCAGCAGTGACCCAGCGAACACCGGGGAGCTGTTTTTT
many	TRBD1	TRBV7-9	TRBJ1-2	CASSPPGQSAVRTF	TGTGCCAGCAGCCCACCGGGACAGTCGGCCGTTAGGACCTTC
many	-	TRBV6-5	TRBJ1-1	CASGWGQNTEAFF	TGTGCCAGCGGATGGGGGCAGAACACTGAAGCTTTCTTT
-	-	TRBV6-5	TRBJ2-2	CASSYEVDTGELFF	TGTGCCAGCAGTTACGAAGTCGACACCGGGGAGCTGTTTTTT
-	-	TRBV7-2	TRBJ2-3	CASSPLADTRYF	TGTGCCAGCAGCCCCCTCGCAGATACGCGGTATTTT
many	TRBD1	TRBV4-2	TRBJ2-2	CASTGTVTGELFF	TGTGCCAGCACCGGGACAGTGACCGGGGAGCTGTTTTTT
many	-	TRBV6-5	TRBJ2-5	CASSYPEGETQYF	TGTGCCAGCAGTTATCCCGAGGGGGAGACCCAGTACTTC
many	TRBD1	TRBV24-1	TRBJ2-1	CATSDVQGASMHEQFF	TGTGCCACCAGTGATGTACAGGGGGCCTCTATGCATGAGCAGTTCTTC
many	-	TRBV6-1	TRBJ2-3	CALAPFTSTDTQYF	TGTGCACTGGCACCCTTCACCAGCACAGATACGCAGTATTTT
many	TRBD2	TRBV7-3	TRBJ2-5	CASSPGTSDQETQYF	TGTGCCAGCAGCCCCGGGACTAGCGACCAAGAGACCCAGTACTTC
many	-	TRBV2	TRBJ1-3	CASKEDSGNTIYF	TGTGCCAGCAAGGAGGACTCTGGAAACACCATATATTTT
many	-	TRBV20-1	TRBJ2-2	CSARDPEETKLFF	TGCAGTGCTAGAGATCCGGAGGAGACTAAGCTGTTTTTT
many	TRBD1	TRBV7-2	TRBJ2-7	CASSSGTVPQYF	TGTGCCAGCAGCTCGGGGACAGTCCCTCAGTACTTC
many	-	TRBV15	TRBJ1-6	CATSRDSGVSPLHF	TGTGCCACCAGCAGAGATAGCGGGGTATCACCCCTCCACTTT
-	-	TRBV28	TRBJ1-1	CASSTQGGNTEAFF	TGTGCCAGCAGTACGCAGGGAGGCAACACTGAAGCTTTCTTT
many	-	TRBV20-1	TRBJ1-1	CSASTGTVNTEAFF	TGCAGTGCTAGTACCGGGACGGTGAACACTGAAGCTTTCTTT
many	-	TRBV7-2	TRBJ2-7	CASSFSRDRDEQYF	TGTGCCAGCAGCTTTAGCCGGGATAGGGACGAGCAGTACTTC
-	-	TRBV7-9	TRBJ1-2	CASSSRGGAVYGYTF	TGTGCCAGCAGCTCACGGGGGGGGGCTGTCTATGGCTACACCTTC
many	-	TRBV5-1	TRBJ1-1	CASSLVGRAPNTEAFF	TGCGCCAGCAGCTTGGTCGGCAGGGCCCCGAACACTGAAGCTTTCTTT
many	-	TRBV20-1	TRBJ2-1	CSARTYRGSYNEQFF	TGCAGTGCTAGAACATATCGCGGGTCCTACAATGAGCAGTTCTTC
many	-	TRBV7-8	TRBJ2-7	CASSRDVSSYEQYF	TGTGCCAGCAGTCGGGACGTCTCCTCCTACGAGCAGTACTTC
-	-	TRBV5-3	TRBJ2-7	CARSVDPPGPGAYEQYF	TGTGCCAGAAGCGTAGATCCGCCGGGACCCGGGGCCTACGAGCAGTACTTC
-	TRBD2	TRBV7-2	TRBJ2-1	CASSLELAGGRSEQFF	TGTGCCAGCAGCTTAGAACTAGCGGGGGGGCGGAGTGAGCAGTTCTTC
-	-	TRBV5-1	TRBJ2-6	CASSSRVAGANVLTF	TGCGCCAGCAGCTCAAGGGTAGCTGGGGCCAACGTCCTGACTTTC
-	TRBD2	TRBV7-2	TRBJ2-7	CAGSLLGLAGGPYEQYF	TGTGCCGGCAGCCTACTGGGACTAGCGGGAGGGCCTTACGAGCAGTACTTC
many	TRBD2	TRBV5-1	TRBJ2-7	CASSSAGGTYEQYF	TGCGCCAGCAGCTCCGCGGGGGGAACCTACGAGCAGTACTTC
few	TRBD2	TRBV29-1	TRBJ2-1	CSVAGFRGGLNEQFF	TGCAGCGTTGCCGGATTTCGGGGGGGCCTGAATGAGCAGTTCTTC
-	-	TRBV6-1	TRBJ2-7	CASSDHRTYEQYF	TGTGCCAGCAGTGACCACAGGACTTACGAGCAGTACTTC
many	TRBD2	TRBV20-1	TRBJ2-2	CSARGLAGRGTGELFF	TGCAGTGCTAGGGGGCTAGCGGGTCGCGGCACCGGGGAGCTGTTTTTT
many	TRBD2	TRBV5-1	TRBJ2-2	CASSPEASGGTGELFF	TGCGCCAGCAGCCCGGAGGCTAGCGGCGGCACCGGGGAGCTGTTTTTT
many	TRBD2	TRBV7-3	TRBJ2-3	CASSPGLSGGNLRTDTQYF	TGTGCCAGCAGCCCTGGATTGAGCGGGGGAAACCTCCGCACAGATACGCAGTATTTT
few	TRBD1	TRBV18	TRBJ1-4	CASSPDRDEKLFF	TGTGCCAGCTCACCGGACAGGGATGAAAAACTGTTTTTT
many	-	TRBV12-3/TRBV12-4	TRBJ1-1	CASSPTDLFTEAFF	TGTGCCAGCAGTCCGACAGATTTGTTCACTGAAGCTTTCTTT
-	-	TRBV12-3/TRBV12-4	TRBJ1-2	CASSFDRGAYGYTF	TGTGCCAGCAGTTTTGATCGGGGAGCGTATGGCTACACCTTC
many	TRBD2	TRBV28	TRBJ2-1	CASSPTSGALYNEQFF	TGTGCCAGCAGCCCAACTAGCGGGGCCTTATACAATGAGCAGTTCTTC
many	TRBD2	TRBV29-1	TRBJ2-7	CSVQALREDLTYEQYF	TGCAGCGTCCAAGCATTGCGGGAGGACCTGACCTACGAGCAGTACTTC
many	-	TRBV20-1	TRBJ2-6	CSARDRGANVLTF	TGCAGTGCTAGAGATCGTGGGGCCAACGTCCTGACTTTC
many	TRBD2	TRBV9	TRBJ2-2	CASSERSGTSGSVANTGELFF	TGTGCCAGCAGCGAGAGGAGCGGGACTAGCGGGAGCGTAGCCAACACCGGGGAGCTGTTTTTT
many	-	TRBV7-9	TRBJ2-7	CASSRPGPNPLEQYF	TGTGCCAGCAGCAGGCCGGGCCCGAACCCTCTCGAGCAGTACTTC
few	-	TRBV11-2	TRBJ1-4	CASSLGHSTNEKLFF	TGTGCCAGCAGCTTAGGGCACTCAACTAATGAAAAACTGTTTTTT
many	-	TRBV9	TRBJ2-1	CASSLQGGGYYNEQFF	TGTGCCAGCAGCCTCCAGGGGGGGGGATACTACAATGAGCAGTTCTTC
many	TRBD2	TRBV9	TRBJ2-7	CASSPGLAGEQYF	TGTGCCAGCAGCCCAGGACTAGCGGGGGAGCAGTACTTC
few	TRBD2	TRBV7-9	TRBJ2-3	CASSASLAGNTDTQYF	TGTGCCAGCAGCGCCTCCCTAGCGGGCAACACAGATACGCAGTATTTT
few	-	TRBV20-1	TRBJ2-1	CSATPGSSYNEQFF	TGCAGTGCGACTCCTGGCAGCTCCTACAATGAGCAGTTCTTC
few	-	TRBV27	TRBJ1-1	CASSRAFTGLGVNIPDTEAFF	TGTGCCAGCAGCCGTGCATTCACAGGGTTGGGAGTTAATATCCCGGACACTGAAGCTTTCTTT
many	-	TRBV7-9	TRBJ1-4	CASTTLGTDNEKLFF	TGTGCCAGCACCACGCTCGGGACGGATAATGAAAAACTGTTTTTT